Each of the 3 T cell receptor beta chains below was sequenced from the same sample in a study of T cells in Graves' hyperthyroidism and ophthalmopathy. Using RNA transcripts as the source, TCR beta CDR3 regions were amplified. The HTBI primer set was used in a first-round RT-PCR of the TCR CDR3. A single record per CDR3 protein comes from TCRdb applying MiXCR to the multiplex PCR reads. The table shows about 300,000 distinct CDR3 sequences, with about an eighth occurring only once. The specimen was blood. Receptors were obtained from a woman aged 30 to 39 with Graves' hyperthyroidism that later progressed to Graves' ophthalmopathy.

The J gene is TRBJ2-3, the V gene TRBV19, with a possible D match to TRBD2 (5 bases). CDR1 LNHDA and CDR2 SQIVND come from the germline V gene (reference sequence). The CDR3 is made up of 12 amino acids. Trimming stripped 5 bases from V and 7 bases from J, with 10 bases between. The CDR3: CASSGLRNTQYF. The CDR3 DNA sequence: TGTGCCAGTAGTGGACTCCGAAATACGCAGTATTTT.

The chain recombines TRBV20-1 with TRBJ1-5; TRBD1 is a possible D gene (6 bases). Germline CDR1 DFQATT, CDR2 SNEGSKA (reference sequence). The germline V and J ends were trimmed by 3 bases and 2 bases, with 14 bases remaining between them. The CDR3 runs 15 residues. The CDR3 here is CSASSHREGNQPQHF. The CDR3 region has the DNA TGCAGTGCTAGTTCCCACAGGGAAGGCAATCAGCCCCAGCATTTT.

The table lists this clonotype with many counts. The chain carries TRBV13 and TRBJ2-1; the match to TRBD2 covers 7 bases. Trimming at V came to 7 bases and at J to 5 bases, leaving 14 bases not matched to a gene. The CDR3 extends over 16 amino acids. Germline loops: CDR1 PRHDT, CDR2 FYEKMQ (reference sequence). CDR3 bases: TGTGCCAGCATCCAAATGGGAGGGCCCCGGAACAATGAGCAGTTCTTC. Its protein product is CASIQMGGPRNNEQFF.